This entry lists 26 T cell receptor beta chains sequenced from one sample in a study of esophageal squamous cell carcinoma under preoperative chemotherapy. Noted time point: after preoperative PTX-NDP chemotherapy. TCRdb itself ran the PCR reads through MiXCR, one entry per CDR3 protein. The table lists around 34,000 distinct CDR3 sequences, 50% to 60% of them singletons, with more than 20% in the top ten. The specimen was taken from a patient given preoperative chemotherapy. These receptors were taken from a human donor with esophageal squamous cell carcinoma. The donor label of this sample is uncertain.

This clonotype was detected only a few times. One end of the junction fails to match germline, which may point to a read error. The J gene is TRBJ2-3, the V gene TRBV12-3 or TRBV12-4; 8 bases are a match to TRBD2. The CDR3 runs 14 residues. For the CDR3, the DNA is TGTGCGGGCAGCGGGGGCCCGACACCCGATACGCAGTATTTC. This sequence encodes CAGSGGPTPDTQYF.

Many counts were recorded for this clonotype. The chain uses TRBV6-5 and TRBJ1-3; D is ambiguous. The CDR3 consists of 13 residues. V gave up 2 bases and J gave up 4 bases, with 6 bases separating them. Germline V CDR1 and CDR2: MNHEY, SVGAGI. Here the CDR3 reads CASSYQQGNTIYF. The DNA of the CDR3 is TGTGCCAGCAGTTACCAACAGGGAAACACCATATATTTT.

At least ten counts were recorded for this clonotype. CDR3 DNA sequence: TGTGCCAATTTTCGGGGGGGCCGGGAGACCCAGTACTTC. Translation gives CANFRGGRETQYF. V and J are TRBV7-2 and TRBJ2-5; 8 nucleotides match TRBD2. CDR3 length: 13 residues. J lost 5 bases, V lost 10 bases, and 9 bases had no gene match. Germline V gives CDR1 SGHTA, CDR2 FQGNSA.

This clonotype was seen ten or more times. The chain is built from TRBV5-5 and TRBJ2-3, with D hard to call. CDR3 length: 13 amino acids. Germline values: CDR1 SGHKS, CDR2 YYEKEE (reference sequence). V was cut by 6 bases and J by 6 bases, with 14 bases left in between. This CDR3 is CASTLSVGDTQYF. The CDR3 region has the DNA TGTGCCAGCACCCTCAGCGTAGGGGATACGCAGTATTTT.

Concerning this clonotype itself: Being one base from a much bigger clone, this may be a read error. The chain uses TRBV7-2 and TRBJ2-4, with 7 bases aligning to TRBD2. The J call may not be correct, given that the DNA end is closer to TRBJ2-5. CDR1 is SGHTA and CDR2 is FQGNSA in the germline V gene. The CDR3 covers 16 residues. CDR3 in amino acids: CASSPNLAGGRETQYF. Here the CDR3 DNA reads TGTGCCAGCAGCCCAAATTTAGCGGGTGGGAGGGAGACCCAGTACTTC.

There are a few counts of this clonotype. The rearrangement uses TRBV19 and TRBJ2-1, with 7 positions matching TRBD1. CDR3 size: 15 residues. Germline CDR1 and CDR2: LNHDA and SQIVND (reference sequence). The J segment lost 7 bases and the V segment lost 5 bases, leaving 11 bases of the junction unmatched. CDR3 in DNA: TGTGCCAGTAGTGTACAGGGGAATACGGGGAATGAGCAGTTCTTC. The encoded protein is CASSVQGNTGNEQFF.

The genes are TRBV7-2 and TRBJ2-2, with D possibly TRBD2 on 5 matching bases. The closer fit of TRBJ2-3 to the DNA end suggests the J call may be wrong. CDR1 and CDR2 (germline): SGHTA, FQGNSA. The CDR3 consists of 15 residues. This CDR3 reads CASSSTGVGTGTQYF. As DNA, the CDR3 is TGTGCCAGCAGCAGCACCGGGGTGGGCACCGGGACGCAGTATTTT.

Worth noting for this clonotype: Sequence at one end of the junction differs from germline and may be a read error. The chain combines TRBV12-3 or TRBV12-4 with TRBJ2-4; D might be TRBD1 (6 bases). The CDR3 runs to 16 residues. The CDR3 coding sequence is TGTCTGTGCAGCGTCACTGGCCTGGGGGCCAAAAACATGCAGTATTTC. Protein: CLCSVTGLGAKNMQYF.

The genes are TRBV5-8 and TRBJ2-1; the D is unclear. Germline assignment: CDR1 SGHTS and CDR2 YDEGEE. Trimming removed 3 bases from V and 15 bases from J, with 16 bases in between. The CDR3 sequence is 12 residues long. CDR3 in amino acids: CASSSRLGRPFF. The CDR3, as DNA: TGTGCCAGCAGCTCTAGACTGGGCCGGCCGTTCTTC. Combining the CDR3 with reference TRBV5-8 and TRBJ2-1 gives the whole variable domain EAGVTQSPTHLIKTRGQQATLRCSPISGHTSVYWYQQALGLGLQFLLWYDEGEERNRGNFPPRFSGRQFPNYSSELNVNALELEDSALYLCASSSRLGRPFFGPGTRLTVL.

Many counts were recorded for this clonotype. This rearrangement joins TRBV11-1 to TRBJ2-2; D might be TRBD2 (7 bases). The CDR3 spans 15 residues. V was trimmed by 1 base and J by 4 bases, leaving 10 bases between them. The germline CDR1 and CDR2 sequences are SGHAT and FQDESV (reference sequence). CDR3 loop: CASSLVRGATGELFF. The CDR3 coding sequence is TGTGCCAGCAGCTTAGTACGGGGGGCCACCGGGGAGCTGTTTTTT.

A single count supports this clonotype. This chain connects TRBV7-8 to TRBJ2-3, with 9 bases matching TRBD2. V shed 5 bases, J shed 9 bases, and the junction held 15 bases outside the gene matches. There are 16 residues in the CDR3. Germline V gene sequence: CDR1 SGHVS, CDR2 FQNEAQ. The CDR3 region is CASSNLAGWPKDTQYF. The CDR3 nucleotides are TGTGCCAGCAGCAACCTAGCGGGGTGGCCCAAAGACACGCAGTATTTT.

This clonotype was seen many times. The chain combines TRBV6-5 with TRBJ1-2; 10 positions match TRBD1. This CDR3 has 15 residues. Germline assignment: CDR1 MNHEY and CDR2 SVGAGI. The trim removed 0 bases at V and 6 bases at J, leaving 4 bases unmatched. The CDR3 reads CASSYSETGGDGYTF. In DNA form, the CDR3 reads TGTGCCAGCAGTTACTCGGAGACAGGGGGCGATGGCTACACCTTC.

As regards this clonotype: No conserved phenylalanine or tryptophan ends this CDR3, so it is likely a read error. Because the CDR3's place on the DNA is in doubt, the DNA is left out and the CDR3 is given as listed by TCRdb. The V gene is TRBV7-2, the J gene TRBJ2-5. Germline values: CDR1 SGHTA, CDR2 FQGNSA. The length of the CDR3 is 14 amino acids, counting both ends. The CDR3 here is CASSLAAGQKTQYS.

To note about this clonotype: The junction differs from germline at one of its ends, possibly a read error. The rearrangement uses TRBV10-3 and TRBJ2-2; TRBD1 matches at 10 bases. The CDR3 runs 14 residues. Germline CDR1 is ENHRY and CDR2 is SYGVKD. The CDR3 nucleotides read TGTGCCACCGCCCAGGATGTAGGGACAGGGGAGCTGTATTTT. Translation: CATAQDVGTGELYF.

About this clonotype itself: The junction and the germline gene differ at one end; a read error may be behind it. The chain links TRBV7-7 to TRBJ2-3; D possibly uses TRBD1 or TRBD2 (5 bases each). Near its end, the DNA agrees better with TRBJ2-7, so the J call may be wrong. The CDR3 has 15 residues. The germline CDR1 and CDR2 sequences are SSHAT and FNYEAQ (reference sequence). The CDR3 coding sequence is TGTGCTAGCAGCTTAGGGGAGAGCGCCACAGATACGCAGTACTTC. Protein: CASSLGESATDTQYF.

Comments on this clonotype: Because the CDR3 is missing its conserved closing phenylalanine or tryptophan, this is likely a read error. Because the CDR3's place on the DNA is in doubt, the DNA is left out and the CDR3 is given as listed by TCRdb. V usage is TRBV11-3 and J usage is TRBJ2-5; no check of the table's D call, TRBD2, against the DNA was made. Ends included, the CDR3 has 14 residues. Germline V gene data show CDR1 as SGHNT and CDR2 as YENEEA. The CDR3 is CASSWGLGGATQYS.

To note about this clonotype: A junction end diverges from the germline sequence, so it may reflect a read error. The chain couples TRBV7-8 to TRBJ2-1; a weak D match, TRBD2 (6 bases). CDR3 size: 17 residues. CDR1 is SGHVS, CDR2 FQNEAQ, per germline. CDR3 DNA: TGTGCCAGCAGCCTGCTCCTCGGGACTGAGTCTACCGATAAGCAGTTCTTT. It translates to CASSLLLGTESTDKQFF.

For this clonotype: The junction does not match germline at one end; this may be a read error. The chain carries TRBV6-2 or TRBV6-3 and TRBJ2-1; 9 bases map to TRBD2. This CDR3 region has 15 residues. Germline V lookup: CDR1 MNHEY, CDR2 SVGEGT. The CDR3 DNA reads TGTGCCAGCAGTTACTCGACTAGCGGTAGCGGGGAGCAGTTTTTC. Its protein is CASSYSTSGSGEQFF.

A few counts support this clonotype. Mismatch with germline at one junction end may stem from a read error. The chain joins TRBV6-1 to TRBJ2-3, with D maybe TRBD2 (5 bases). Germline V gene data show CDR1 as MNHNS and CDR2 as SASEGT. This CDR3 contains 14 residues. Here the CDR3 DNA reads TGTGCCGGCAGTCCGGGCCTAGCCGTCGAGACGCAGTATTTT. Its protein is CAGSPGLAVETQYF.

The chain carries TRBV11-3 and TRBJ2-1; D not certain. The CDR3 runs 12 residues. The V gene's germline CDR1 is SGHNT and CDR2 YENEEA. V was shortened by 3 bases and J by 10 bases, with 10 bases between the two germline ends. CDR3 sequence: CASSFRMAEQFF. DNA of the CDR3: TGTGCCAGCAGCTTTCGGATGGCAGAGCAGTTCTTC.

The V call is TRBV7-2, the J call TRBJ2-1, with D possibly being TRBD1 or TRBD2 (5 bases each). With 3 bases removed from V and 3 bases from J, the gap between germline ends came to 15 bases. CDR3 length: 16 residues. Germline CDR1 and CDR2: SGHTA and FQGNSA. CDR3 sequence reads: CASSFSGAVGYNEQFF. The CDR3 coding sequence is TGTGCCAGCAGCTTTTCCGGGGCTGTCGGCTACAATGAGCAGTTCTTC.

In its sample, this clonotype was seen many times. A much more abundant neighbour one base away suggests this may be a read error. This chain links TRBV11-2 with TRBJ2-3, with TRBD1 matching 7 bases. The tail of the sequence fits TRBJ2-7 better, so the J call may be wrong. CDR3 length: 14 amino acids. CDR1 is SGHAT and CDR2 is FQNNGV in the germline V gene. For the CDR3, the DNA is TGTGCCAGCAGCCAGGGGACAGTCTACAATGAGCAGTACTTC. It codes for CASSQGTVYNEQYF.

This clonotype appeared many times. CDR3 amino acids: CASSLSGQNNQPQHF. The CDR3 nucleotides are TGTGCCAGCAGCTTAAGTGGACAGAACAATCAGCCCCAGCATTTT. The genes are TRBV7-2 and TRBJ1-5, with a possible D match to TRBD1 (6 bases). V lost 2 bases and J lost 3, with 11 bases in between. The germline V gene has CDR1 SGHTA and CDR2 FQGNSA. The CDR3 has 15 residues.

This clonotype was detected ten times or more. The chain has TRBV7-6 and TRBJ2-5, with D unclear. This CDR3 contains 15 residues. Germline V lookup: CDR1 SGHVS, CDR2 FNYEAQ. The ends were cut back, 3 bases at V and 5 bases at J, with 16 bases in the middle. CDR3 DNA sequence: TGTGCCAGCAGCTTCGAAAAGTCACCCAGGGAGACCCAGTACTTC. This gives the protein CASSFEKSPRETQYF.

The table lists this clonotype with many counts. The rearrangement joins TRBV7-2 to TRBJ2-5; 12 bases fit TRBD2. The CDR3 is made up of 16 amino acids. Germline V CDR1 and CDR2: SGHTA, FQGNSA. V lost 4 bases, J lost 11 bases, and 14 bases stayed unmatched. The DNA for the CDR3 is TGTGCCAGCAGCTACGGGACTAGCGGGCTCCTCTTAAAGCAGTACTTC. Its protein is CASSYGTSGLLLKQYF.

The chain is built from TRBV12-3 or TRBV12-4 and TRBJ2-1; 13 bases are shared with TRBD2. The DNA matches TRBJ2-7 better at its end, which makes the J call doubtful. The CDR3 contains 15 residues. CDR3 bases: TGTGCCAGCAGACCCGGGACTAGCGGGGAGTACGAGCAGTACTTC. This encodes CASRPGTSGEYEQYF.